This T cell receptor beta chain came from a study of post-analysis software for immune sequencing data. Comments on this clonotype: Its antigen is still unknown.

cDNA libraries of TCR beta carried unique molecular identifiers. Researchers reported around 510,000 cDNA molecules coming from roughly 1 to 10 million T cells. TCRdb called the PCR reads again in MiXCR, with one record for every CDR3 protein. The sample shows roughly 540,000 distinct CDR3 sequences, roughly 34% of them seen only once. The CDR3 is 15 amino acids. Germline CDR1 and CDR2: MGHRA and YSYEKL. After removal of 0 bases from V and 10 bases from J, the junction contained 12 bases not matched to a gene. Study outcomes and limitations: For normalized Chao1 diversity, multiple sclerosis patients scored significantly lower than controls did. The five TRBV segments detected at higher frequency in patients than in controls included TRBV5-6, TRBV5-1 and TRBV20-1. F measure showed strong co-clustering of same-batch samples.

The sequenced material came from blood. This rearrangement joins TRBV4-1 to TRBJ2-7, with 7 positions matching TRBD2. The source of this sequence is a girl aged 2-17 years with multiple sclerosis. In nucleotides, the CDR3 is TGCGCCAGCAGCCAAGAGCGGGACTACTCCCTCTCCCAGTACTTC. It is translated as CASSQERDYSLSQYF.